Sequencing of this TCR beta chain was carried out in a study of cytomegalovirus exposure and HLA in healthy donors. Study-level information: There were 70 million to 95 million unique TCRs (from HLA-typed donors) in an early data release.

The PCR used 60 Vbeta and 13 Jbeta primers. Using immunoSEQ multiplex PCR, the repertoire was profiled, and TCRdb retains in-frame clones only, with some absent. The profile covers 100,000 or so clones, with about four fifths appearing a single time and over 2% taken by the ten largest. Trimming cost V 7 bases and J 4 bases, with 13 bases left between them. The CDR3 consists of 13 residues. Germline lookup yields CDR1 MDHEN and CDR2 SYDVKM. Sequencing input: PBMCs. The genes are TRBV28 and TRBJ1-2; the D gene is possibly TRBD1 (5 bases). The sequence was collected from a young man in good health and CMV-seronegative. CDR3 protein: CASTPAGFYGYTF. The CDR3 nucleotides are TGTGCCAGCACCCCCGCAGGGTTCTATGGCTACACCTTC.